This T cell receptor (beta chain) was retrieved from a study of T cell clonotyping in hematopoietic cell transplantation (dated by TCRdb to the early 2020s). In the study overall: A total of more than 130 blood samples were collected in the study from a few dozen consecutive transplant recipients and their related donors. Recruitment of patients was conducted between 2015 and 2017, and follow-up was continued until late 2020 or death. Summary of the overall study and its limitations: Sample size was limited, and cells were not sorted, so CD4 and CD8 repertoire contributions could not be separated. Only a small fraction of recipient repertoires overlapped donor repertoires, with over 97% appearing de novo at the given depth. Recipient TCR diversity fell after transplant, with pathologically expanded clonotypes rising progressively from day 30 to day 180. Inverse Simpson Index values from donors and from recipients before transplant predicted broader TCR repertoire diversity after transplant.

As to this clone: Its antigen target is currently unknown. No base quality values were provided; no much bigger clone lies one nucleotide off.

The immunoSEQ assay, a bias-controlled multiplex PCR with V- and J-specific primers, was used to amplify TCR beta CDR3 regions from genomic DNA. In a second PCR step, the CDR3 amplicons were tagged with a proprietary barcode plus Illumina adapter sequences. An Illumina MiSeq instrument was used to sequence the CDR3 libraries. The authors processed their data as follows. Export and quality control were handled in immunoSEQ Analyzer 3.0, while downstream analyses relied on R Bioconductor and Immunarch. Only productive rearrangements within the normalized downsampled data set were used in the calculation of repertoire metrics. Clonotypes larger than 5 templates in the normalized cohort were defined as pathologically expanded. Repertoire diversity was measured with the Inverse Simpson Index. To capture all clonotypes, CMV-specificity analyses were performed on the non-normalized data set. The table was pulled from immuneACCESS by TCRdb, which kept in-frame rearrangements only. Such tables lose some clones; where checked, under half of the loss comes from unresolved V genes, and the rest has no known cause. The V and J calls and clone size are taken from that table; D and trimming were inferred from the DNA. A total of several thousand clones appear in this sample, about 96% of them only once. Clones ranked in the top ten supply less than 0.6% of the sample.

The time point label, read with the paper, signifies: 30 days after allo-HCT. Recipient blood was collected about 28 days before transplant and at days 30, 100 and 180 after transplant. Nuclei Lysis Solution was used to extract genomic DNA from fresh or cryopreserved unfractionated peripheral blood mononuclear cells. The cysteine opens and the phenylalanine closes a CDR3 of 15 amino acids. Kept here is only the CDR3 DNA, which spans 45 bases and is read in frame from base 1. Sequences SGHAT (CDR1) and FQNNGV (CDR2) are obtained from the germline V gene. Ends trimmed: V by 6 bases, J by 5 bases; bases unmatched to a gene: 7.

The clonotype comes from a male patient between 35 and 55 years old who had an allogeneic stem cell transplant from a related donor, so the T cells may come from the graft donor. Some clones in this sample may be carry-over from other donors' samples. The sample consisted of PBMCs, taken 30 days after allogeneic stem cell transplant. Rearrangement joined TRBV11-2 to TRBJ2-5, and 12 junctional nucleotides match TRBD2. In nucleotides, the sequence is TGTGCCAGCAGGACTAGCGGGAGAGGGAGTGAGACCCAGTACTTC. It specifies CASRTSGRGSETQYF.